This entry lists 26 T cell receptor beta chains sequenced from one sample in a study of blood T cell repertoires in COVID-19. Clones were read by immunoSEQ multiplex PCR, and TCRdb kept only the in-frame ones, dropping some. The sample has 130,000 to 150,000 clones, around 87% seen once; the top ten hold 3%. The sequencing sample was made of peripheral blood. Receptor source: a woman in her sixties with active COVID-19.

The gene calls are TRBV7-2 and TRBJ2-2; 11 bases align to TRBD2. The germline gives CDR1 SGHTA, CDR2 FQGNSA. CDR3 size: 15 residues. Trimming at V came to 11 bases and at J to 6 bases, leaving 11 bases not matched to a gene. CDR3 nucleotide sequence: TGTGCCCAGTCGACCGGGACTAGCGGCCCCGGGGAGCTGTTTTTT. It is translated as CAQSTGTSGPGELFF. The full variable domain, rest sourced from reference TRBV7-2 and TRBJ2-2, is GAGVSQSPSNKVTEKGKDVELRCDPISGHTALYWYRQSLGQGLEFLIYFQGNSAPDKSGLPSDRFSAERTGGSVSTLTIQRTQQEDSAVYLCAQSTGTSGPGELFFGEGSRLTVL.

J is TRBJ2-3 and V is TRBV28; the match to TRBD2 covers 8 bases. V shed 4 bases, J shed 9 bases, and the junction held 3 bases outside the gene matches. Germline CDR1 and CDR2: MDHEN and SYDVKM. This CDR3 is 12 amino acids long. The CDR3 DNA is TGTGCCAGCAGTTCCATAGCGGGAACGCAGTATTTT. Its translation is CASSSIAGTQYF.

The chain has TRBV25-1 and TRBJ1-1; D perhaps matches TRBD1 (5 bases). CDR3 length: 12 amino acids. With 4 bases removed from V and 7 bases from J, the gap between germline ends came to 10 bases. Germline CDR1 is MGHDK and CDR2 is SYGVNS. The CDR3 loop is CASSAGGGEAFF. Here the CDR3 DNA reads TGTGCCAGCAGTGCCGGGGGGGGTGAAGCTTTCTTT.

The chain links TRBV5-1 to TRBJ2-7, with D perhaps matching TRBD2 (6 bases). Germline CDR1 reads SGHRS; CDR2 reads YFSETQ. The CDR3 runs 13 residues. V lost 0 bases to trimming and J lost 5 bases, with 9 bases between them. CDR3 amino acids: CASSLVSSDEQYF. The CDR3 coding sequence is TGCGCCAGCAGCTTGGTTTCTAGCGACGAGCAGTACTTC.

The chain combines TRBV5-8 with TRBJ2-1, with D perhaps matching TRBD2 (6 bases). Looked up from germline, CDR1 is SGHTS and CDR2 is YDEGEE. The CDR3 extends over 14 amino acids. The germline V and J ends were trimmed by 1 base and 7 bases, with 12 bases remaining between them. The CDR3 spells CASSLQGGPNEQFF. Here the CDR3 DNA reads TGTGCCAGCAGCTTGCAGGGAGGCCCTAATGAGCAGTTCTTC.

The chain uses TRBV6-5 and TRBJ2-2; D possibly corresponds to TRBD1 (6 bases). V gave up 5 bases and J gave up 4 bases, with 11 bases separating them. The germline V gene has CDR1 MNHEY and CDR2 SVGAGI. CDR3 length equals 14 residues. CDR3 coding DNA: TGTGCCAGCAGTACCCAGGGGCGCACCGGGGAGCTGTTTTTT. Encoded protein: CASSTQGRTGELFF.

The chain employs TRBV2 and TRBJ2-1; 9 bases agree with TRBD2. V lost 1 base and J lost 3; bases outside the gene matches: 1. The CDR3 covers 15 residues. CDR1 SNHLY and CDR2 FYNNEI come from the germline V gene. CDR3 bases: TGTGCCAGCAGTGAAGGGCGGGAGGGCTACAATGAGCAGTTCTTC. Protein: CASSEGREGYNEQFF.

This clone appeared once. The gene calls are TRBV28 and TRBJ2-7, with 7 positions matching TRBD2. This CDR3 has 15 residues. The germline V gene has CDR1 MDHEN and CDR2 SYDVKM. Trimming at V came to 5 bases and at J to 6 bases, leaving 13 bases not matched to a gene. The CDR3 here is CASSPEGRGTTEQYF. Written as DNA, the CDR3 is TGTGCCAGCAGTCCGGAGGGGAGAGGGACTACCGAGCAGTACTTC.

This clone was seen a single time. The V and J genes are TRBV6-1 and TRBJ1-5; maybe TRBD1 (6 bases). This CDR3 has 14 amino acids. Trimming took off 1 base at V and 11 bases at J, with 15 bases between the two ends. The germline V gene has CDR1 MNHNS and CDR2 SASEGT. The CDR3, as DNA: TGTGCCAGCAGTGAAGGACAGGCCCATTTAGCCCAGCATTTT. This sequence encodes CASSEGQAHLAQHF.

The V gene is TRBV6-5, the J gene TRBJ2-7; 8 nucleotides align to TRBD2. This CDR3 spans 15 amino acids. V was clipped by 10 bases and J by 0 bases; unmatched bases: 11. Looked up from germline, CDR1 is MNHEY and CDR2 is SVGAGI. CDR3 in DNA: TGTGCCACGTCCCGCTCTAGCGGGTCCTCCTACGAGCAGTACTTC. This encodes CATSRSSGSSYEQYF.

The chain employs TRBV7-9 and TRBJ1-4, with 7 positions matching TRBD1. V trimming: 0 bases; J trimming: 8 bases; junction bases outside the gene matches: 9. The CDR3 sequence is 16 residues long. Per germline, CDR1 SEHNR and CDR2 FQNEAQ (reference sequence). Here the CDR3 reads CASSLAGTALGEKLFF. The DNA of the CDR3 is TGTGCCAGCAGCTTAGCGGGGACAGCTCTCGGGGAAAAACTGTTTTTT. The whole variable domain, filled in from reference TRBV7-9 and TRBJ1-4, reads DTGVSQNPRHKITKRGQNVTFRCDPISEHNRLYWYRQTLGQGPEFLTYFQNEAQLEKSRLLSDRFSAERPKGSFSTLEIQRTEQGDSAMYLCASSLAGTALGEKLFFGSGTQLSVL.

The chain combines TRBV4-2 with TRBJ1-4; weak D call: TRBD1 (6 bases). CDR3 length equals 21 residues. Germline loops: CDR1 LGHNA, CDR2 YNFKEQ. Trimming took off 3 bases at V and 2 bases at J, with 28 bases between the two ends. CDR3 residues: CASSHSHPAGEWVATNEKLFF. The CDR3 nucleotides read TGTGCCAGCAGCCACTCCCACCCTGCAGGGGAGTGGGTGGCCACTAATGAAAAACTGTTTTTT.

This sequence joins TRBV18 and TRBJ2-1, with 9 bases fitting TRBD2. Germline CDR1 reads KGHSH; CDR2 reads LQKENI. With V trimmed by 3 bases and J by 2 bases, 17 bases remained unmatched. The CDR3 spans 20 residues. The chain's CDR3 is CASSPTALLLAGDPYNEQFF. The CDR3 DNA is TGTGCCAGCTCACCGACTGCTCTTCTATTAGCGGGAGACCCCTACAATGAGCAGTTCTTC. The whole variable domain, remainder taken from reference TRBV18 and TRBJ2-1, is NAGVMQNPRHLVRRRGQEARLRCSPMKGHSHVYWYRQLPEEGLKFMVYLQKENIIDESGMPKERFSAEFPKEGPSILRIQQVVRGDSAAYFCASSPTALLLAGDPYNEQFFGPGTRLTVL.

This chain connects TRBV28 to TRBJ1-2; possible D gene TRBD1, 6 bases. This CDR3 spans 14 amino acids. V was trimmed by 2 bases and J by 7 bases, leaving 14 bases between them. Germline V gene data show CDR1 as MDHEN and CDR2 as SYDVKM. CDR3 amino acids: CASSLGGAVSGYTF. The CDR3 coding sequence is TGTGCCAGCAGTTTAGGGGGGGCCGTCTCTGGCTACACCTTC.

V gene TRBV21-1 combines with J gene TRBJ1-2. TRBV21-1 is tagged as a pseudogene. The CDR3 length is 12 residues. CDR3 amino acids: CASSNQTDGYTF. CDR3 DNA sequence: TGTGCCAGCAGCAACCAGACTGATGGCTACACCTTC.

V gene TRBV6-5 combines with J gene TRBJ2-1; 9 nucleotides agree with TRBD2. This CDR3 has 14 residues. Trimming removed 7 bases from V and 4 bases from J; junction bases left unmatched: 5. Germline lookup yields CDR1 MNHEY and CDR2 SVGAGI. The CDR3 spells CASTTLAGYNEQFF. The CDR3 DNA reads TGTGCCAGCACTACACTAGCGGGTTACAATGAGCAGTTCTTC.

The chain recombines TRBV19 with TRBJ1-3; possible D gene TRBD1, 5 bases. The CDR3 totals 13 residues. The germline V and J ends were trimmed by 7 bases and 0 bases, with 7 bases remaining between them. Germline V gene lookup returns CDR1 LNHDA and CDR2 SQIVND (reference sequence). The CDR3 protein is CASMDISGNTIYF. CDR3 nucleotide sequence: TGTGCCAGTATGGACATCTCTGGAAACACCATATATTTT.

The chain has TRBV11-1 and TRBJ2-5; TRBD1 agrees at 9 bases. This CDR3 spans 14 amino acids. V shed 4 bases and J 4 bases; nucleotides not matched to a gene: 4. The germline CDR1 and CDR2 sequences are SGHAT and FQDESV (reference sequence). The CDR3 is CASSSDRGGETQYF. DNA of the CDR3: TGTGCCAGCAGCTCGGACAGGGGAGGAGAGACCCAGTACTTC.

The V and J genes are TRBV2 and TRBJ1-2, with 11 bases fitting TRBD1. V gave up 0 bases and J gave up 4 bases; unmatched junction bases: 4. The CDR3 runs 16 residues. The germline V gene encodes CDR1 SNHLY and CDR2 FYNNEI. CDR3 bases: TGTGCCAGCAGTGAAGCCAGGACAGGGGGCGCCTATGGCTACACCTTC. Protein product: CASSEARTGGAYGYTF.

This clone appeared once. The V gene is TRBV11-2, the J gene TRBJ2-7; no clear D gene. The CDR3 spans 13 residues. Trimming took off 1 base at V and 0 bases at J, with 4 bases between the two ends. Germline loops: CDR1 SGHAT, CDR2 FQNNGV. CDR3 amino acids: CASSLGRSYEQYF. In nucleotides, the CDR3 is TGTGCCAGCAGCTTAGGTCGCTCCTACGAGCAGTACTTC.

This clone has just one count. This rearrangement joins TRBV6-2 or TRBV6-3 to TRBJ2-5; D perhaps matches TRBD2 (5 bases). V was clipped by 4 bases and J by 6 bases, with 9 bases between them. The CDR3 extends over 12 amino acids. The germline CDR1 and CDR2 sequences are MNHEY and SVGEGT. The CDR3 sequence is CASSFIGKTQYF. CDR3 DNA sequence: TGTGCCAGCAGTTTCATCGGGAAGACCCAGTACTTC.

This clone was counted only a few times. This CDR3 reads CASRTGVMSGYTF. In nucleotides, the CDR3 is TGTGCCAGCAGGACAGGGGTGATGAGTGGCTACACCTTC. The chain combines TRBV19 with TRBJ1-2, with 9 nucleotides matching TRBD1. The germline V gene has CDR1 LNHDA and CDR2 SQIVND (reference sequence). Losses at the gene ends were 9 bases for V and 7 bases for J; bases not matched to a gene: 9. The CDR3 consists of 13 residues.

As DNA, the CDR3 is TGTGCCAGCAGTCCCCAGCCGGGACAGGGCTCCTACGAGCAGTACTTC. Residues: CASSPQPGQGSYEQYF. The chain is built from TRBV28 and TRBJ2-7; 9 bases match TRBD1. Losses at the gene ends were 5 bases for V and 0 bases for J; bases not matched to a gene: 8. The CDR3 runs to 16 residues. Germline V lookup: CDR1 MDHEN, CDR2 SYDVKM.

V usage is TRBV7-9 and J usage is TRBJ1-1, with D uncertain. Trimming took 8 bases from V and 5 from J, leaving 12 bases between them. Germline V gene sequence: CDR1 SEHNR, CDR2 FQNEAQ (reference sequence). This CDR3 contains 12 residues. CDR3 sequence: CASGGPGTEAFF. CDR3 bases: TGTGCCAGCGGTGGACCGGGGACTGAAGCTTTCTTT.

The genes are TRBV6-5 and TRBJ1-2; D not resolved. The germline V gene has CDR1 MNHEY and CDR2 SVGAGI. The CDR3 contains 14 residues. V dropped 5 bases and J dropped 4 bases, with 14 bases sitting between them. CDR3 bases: TGTGCCAGCAGTCCGGAACGGGCGGGCTATGGCTACACCTTC. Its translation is CASSPERAGYGYTF.

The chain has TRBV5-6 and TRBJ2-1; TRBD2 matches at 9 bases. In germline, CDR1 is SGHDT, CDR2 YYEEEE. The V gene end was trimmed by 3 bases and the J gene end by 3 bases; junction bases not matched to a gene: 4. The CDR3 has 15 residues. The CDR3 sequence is CASSSPSGDYNEQFF. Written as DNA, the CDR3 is TGTGCCAGCAGCTCGCCTAGCGGGGACTACAATGAGCAGTTCTTC.